This T cell receptor beta chain was captured in a study of CD8+ T cells in alopecia areata. General observations from the study: Affected scalp, especially in alopecia totalis/universalis, had a higher clonality than normal scalp did. Sharing of TCRs across patients appeared less clear than in mice, possibly for HLA-related reasons.

This CDR3 is 14 amino acids long. V was pared by 0 bases and J by 0 bases, with 3 bases between. Germline values: CDR1 MNHEY, CDR2 SVGAGI. Remarks on this clone: Its antigen is currently unknown.

cDNA serving as the sequencing template came from extracted, reverse transcribed RNA. Here immunoSEQ multiplex PCR was the method, and the copy in TCRdb shows in-frame clones only, minus some. The repertoire consists of 89,000 or so clones, with roughly 50% occurring once and the leading ten covering 5.5% to 6.5%. Alopecia areata patients had lesional scalp punch biopsies and peripheral blood taken from them. Cell sorting was applied to PBMCs, and CD4+ and CD8+ T cells were collected. V is TRBV6-5 and J is TRBJ1-5; D is ambiguous. The sequencing sample was made of NKG2D-high CD8+ T cells sorted from blood. This receptor was obtained from a human donor with alopecia areata. In DNA form, the CDR3 reads TGTGCCAGCAGTTACTCGTATAGCAATCAGCCCCAGCATTTT. This translates into CASSYSYSNQPQHF.